This entry describes one T cell receptor beta chain. The sample belongs to a study of blood T cell repertoires in COVID-19. Germline V gene lookup returns CDR1 GTSNPN and CDR2 SVGIG (reference sequence). J lost 4 bases, V lost 0 bases, and 9 bases had no gene match. The CDR3 sequence is 16 residues long. Recruits, aged about 18 to 100 years, lived in under 25 US areas. The protocol was immunoSEQ multiplex PCR, while the TCRdb copy is restricted to in-frame clones and leaves out a portion. The sample has about 440,000 clones; 70% to 90% are singletons. Sequenced sample: PBMCs or T cells enriched from blood (not recorded which). The V gene is TRBV30, the J gene TRBJ2-5; 9 bases fit TRBD1. The TCR sequence derives from a woman between 18 and 29 years old with acute COVID-19. CDR3 in DNA: TGTGCCTGGAGTGTCGGGACAGGGTCGTCAACAGAGACCCAGTACTTC. Protein sequence: CAWSVGTGSSTETQYF. The complete variable domain, with remaining parts taken from reference TRBV30 and TRBJ2-5, reads SQTIHQWPATLVQPVGSPLSLECTVEGTSNPNLYWYRQAAGRGLQLLFYSVGIGQISSEVPQNLSASRPQDRQFILSSKKLLLSDSGFYLCAWSVGTGSSTETQYFGPGTRLLVL.